This T cell receptor beta chain was recovered during a study of OX40 agonist ivuxolimab in advanced cancers. Background on the study: Ivuxolimab was administered intravenously to patients at 0.01 to 10 mg/kg every 2 weeks. Three patients had partial responses: one hepatocellular carcinoma, two cutaneous melanoma.

Using immunoSEQ multiplex PCR, the repertoire was profiled, and TCRdb retains in-frame clones only, with some absent. The repertoire holds 63,000 or so clones, with approximately 78% as singletons. The CDR3 spans 14 residues. Germline loops: CDR1 SNHLY, CDR2 FYNNEI. V lost 6 bases and J lost 8; bases outside the gene matches: 7. This TCR was sampled from an adult with an advanced solid tumor such as melanoma, head and neck, liver or kidney cancer. The specimen was CD4+ or CD8+ T cells sorted from blood, collected in a trial of the OX40 agonist ivuxolimab. The chain employs TRBV2 and TRBJ1-4, with 9 bases lining up with TRBD1. The CDR3 DNA follows: TGTGCCAGCAGCCGGGACAGGGCAGGAGAAAAACTGTTTTTT. Its protein product is CASSRDRAGEKLFF.